This TCR beta chain comes out of a study of blood T cell repertoires in COVID-19. Trimming took off 10 bases at V and 6 bases at J, with 18 bases between the two ends. The CDR3 is made up of 13 amino acids. Germline CDR1 reads LNHDA; CDR2 reads SQIVND (reference sequence). Under the authors' procedure: Estimates of nucleated cell counts were drawn from the amplification of reference gene primers. Data came from immunoSEQ multiplex PCR; TCRdb stores just in-frame clones and leaves some out. That table supplies the V and J calls and clone size; D and trimming were determined from the DNA. Of about 180,000 clones in the sample, about 88% were seen once. Researchers sorted participants into cohorts using their self-reported clinical history.

The sequenced sample consisted of PBMCs or T cells enriched from blood (not recorded which). The rearrangement links TRBV19 to TRBJ1-1; TRBD1 is a possible D gene (6 bases). The source is a woman in her forties with acute COVID-19. The CDR3 DNA sequence: TGTGCCACCCGGGGGGGGCCCTCGGCTGAAGCTTTCTTT. Its protein is CATRGGPSAEAFF.